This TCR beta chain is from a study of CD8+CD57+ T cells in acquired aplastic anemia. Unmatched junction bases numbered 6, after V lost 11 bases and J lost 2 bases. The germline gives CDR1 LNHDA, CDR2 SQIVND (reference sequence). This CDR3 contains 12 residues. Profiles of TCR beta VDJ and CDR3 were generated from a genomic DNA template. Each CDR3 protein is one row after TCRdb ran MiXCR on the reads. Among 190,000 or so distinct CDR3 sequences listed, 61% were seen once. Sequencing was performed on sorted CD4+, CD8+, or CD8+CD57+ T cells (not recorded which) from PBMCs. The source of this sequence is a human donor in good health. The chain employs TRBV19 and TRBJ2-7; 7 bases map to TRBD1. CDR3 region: CASGDSAYEQYF. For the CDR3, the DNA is TGTGCCTCAGGGGACAGTGCCTACGAGCAGTACTTC.